This T cell receptor beta chain was sequenced in a study of cytomegalovirus exposure and HLA in healthy donors. Study-wide background: Membership in the Caucasian-associated ancestry cluster was found for 81% of 300 to 500 genotyped donors.

As for this clone: What it binds is not known.

Overall study findings and caveats: Later examination showed HLA-associated TCR beta chains had greater clonal expansion than equally common others. Specific recognition of CMV antigens was confirmed in vitro for three chains (all CMV-associated).

Primers included in the PCR were 60 Vbeta and 13 Jbeta primers. Here immunoSEQ multiplex PCR was the method, and the copy in TCRdb shows in-frame clones only, minus some. Among approximately 130,000 clones listed, less than 85% were seen once. The CDR3 is 14 residues long. Germline V CDR1 and CDR2: SGHAT, FQDESV (reference sequence). V was pared by 5 bases and J by 8 bases, with 8 bases of the junction left unmatched. This TCR derives from a man aged 35 to 55 in good health and CMV-seronegative. The V gene is TRBV11-1, the J gene TRBJ1-4; the match to TRBD1 covers 7 bases. Sequencing was performed on PBMCs. CDR3 protein: CASSTGTAVEKLFF. CDR3 DNA sequence: TGTGCCAGCAGCACCGGGACAGCGGTAGAAAAACTGTTTTTT. The full variable domain, completed using reference TRBV11-1 and TRBJ1-4, is EAEVAQSPRYKITEKSQAVAFWCDPISGHATLYWYRQILGQGPELLVQFQDESVVDDSQLPKDRFSAERLKGVDSTLKIQPAELGDSAMYLCASSTGTAVEKLFFGSGTQLSVL.